These 23 T cell receptor beta chains originate from one sample sequenced in a study of T-cell memory formation after mild COVID-19. TCRdb re-called the 5' RACE reads through MiXCR, storing one row per CDR3 protein. The sample lists some 54,000 distinct CDR3 sequences, more than 9% occurring once. The sample taken for sequencing was PBMCs or a T cell subset sorted from them (not recorded which). These receptors all stem from a man between 18 and 29 years old who had mild COVID-19 (a few samples of this study predate the infection). Cell type and time point are not known.

The rearrangement joins TRBV6-2 or TRBV6-3 to TRBJ2-4; D not certain. Per germline, CDR1 MNHEY and CDR2 SVGEGT. Between the trimmed V and J ends, which lost 0 bases and 3 bases, there was a span of 6 bases. CDR3 length: 14 amino acids. Here the CDR3 DNA reads TGTGCCAGCAGTTACTCCACTATCAAAAACATTCAGTACTTC. Its protein is CASSYSTIKNIQYF.

This clonotype was counted a few times. This chain joins TRBV5-1 and TRBJ2-1; no reliable D call. This CDR3 spans 14 amino acids. Trimming removed 4 bases at V and 6 bases at J, with 14 bases between. CDR1 SGHRS and CDR2 YFSETQ come from the germline V gene. This CDR3 is CASSPDDGGNEQFF. CDR3 DNA sequence: TGCGCCAGCAGCCCGGACGATGGTGGCAATGAGCAGTTCTTC.

This clonotype was seen ten or more times. The rearrangement uses TRBV7-3 and TRBJ2-3, with D uncertain. The CDR3 sequence is 14 residues long. Per germline, CDR1 SGHTA and CDR2 FQGTGA. Trimming cost V 2 bases and J 3 bases, with 9 bases left between them. Here the CDR3 DNA reads TGTGCCAGCAGCTTATTGGGTGGAACAGATACGCAGTATTTT. It is translated as CASSLLGGTDTQYF.

The chain carries TRBV18 and TRBJ2-3, with D unresolved. This CDR3 has 12 amino acids. V lost 3 bases to trimming and J lost 2 bases, with 3 bases between them. Per the germline V gene, CDR1 is KGHSH and CDR2 is LQKENI. The CDR3 DNA sequence: TGTGCCAGCTCACCTAACACAGATACGCAGTATTTT. Amino acids: CASSPNTDTQYF. Full variable domain (missing parts from reference TRBV18 and TRBJ2-3): NAGVMQNPRHLVRRRGQEARLRCSPMKGHSHVYWYRQLPEEGLKFMVYLQKENIIDESGMPKERFSAEFPKEGPSILRIQQVVRGDSAAYFCASSPNTDTQYFGPGTRLTVL.

This clonotype was recorded a few times. This chain links TRBV6-2 or TRBV6-3 with TRBJ2-7; D unclear. The V end was cut by 8 bases, the J end by 0 bases, with 14 bases between. From germline, CDR1 is MNHEY and CDR2 SVGEGT. This CDR3 has 14 residues. The CDR3 loop reads CASSSGWSSYEQYF. CDR3 coding DNA: TGTGCCAGCTCCAGTGGGTGGAGCTCCTACGAGCAGTACTTC.

This clonotype was observed many times. The chain carries TRBV5-1 and TRBJ2-7; TRBD1 is a possible D gene (5 bases). CDR3 length: 12 residues. Trimming left V 2 bases short and J 4 bases short, with 7 bases between. From germline, CDR1 is SGHRS and CDR2 YFSETQ. DNA for the CDR3: TGCGCCAGCAGCTTCCAGGGATACGAGCAGTACTTC. Translation gives CASSFQGYEQYF.

This clonotype has just a few counts. The chain is built from TRBV20-1 and TRBJ2-7; D may be TRBD2 (5 bases). Germline CDR1 is DFQATT and CDR2 is SNEGSKA (reference sequence). The V gene lost 3 bases and the J gene lost 5 bases, with 8 bases spanning the gap. The CDR3 is 11 residues long. The CDR3 nucleotides are TGCAGTGCTAGGGACTCGGACGAGCAGTACTTC. Protein: CSARDSDEQYF.

This clonotype occurred many times. The chain combines TRBV5-1 with TRBJ2-5; 9 bases are shared with TRBD2. CDR1 SGHRS and CDR2 YFSETQ come from the germline V gene. The CDR3 length is 16 residues. Trimming removed 3 bases from V and 3 bases from J; junction bases left unmatched: 9. In DNA, the CDR3 is TGCGCCAGCAGCTCCGGCCGGGCGGGGGGGGAAGAGACCCAGTACTTC. As protein: CASSSGRAGGEETQYF.

This clonotype turned up a few times. The J gene is TRBJ1-4, the V gene TRBV7-2; maybe TRBD1 (6 bases). V lost 2 bases, J lost 0 bases, and 7 bases lay in between. Germline V gives CDR1 SGHTA, CDR2 FQGNSA. CDR3 length: 15 amino acids. The chain's CDR3 is CASSLTGSTNEKLFF. In nucleotides, the CDR3 is TGTGCCAGCAGCTTAACAGGGTCAACTAATGAAAAACTGTTTTTT. The complete variable domain, with remaining parts taken from reference TRBV7-2 and TRBJ1-4, reads GAGVSQSPSNKVTEKGKDVELRCDPISGHTALYWYRQSLGQGLEFLIYFQGNSAPDKSGLPSDRFSAERTGGSVSTLTIQRTQQEDSAVYLCASSLTGSTNEKLFFGSGTQLSVL.

This sequence joins TRBV6-2 or TRBV6-3 and TRBJ1-2; D is undetermined. The length of the CDR3 is 13 residues. Germline loops: CDR1 MNHEY, CDR2 SVGEGT. V lost 2 bases to trimming and J lost 3 bases, with 7 bases between them. The CDR3 coding sequence is TGTGCCAGCAGTTACGTAGGAGACTATGGCTACACCTTC. Residues: CASSYVGDYGYTF.

Only a few counts were recorded for this clonotype. DNA for the CDR3: TGTGCCAGCAGCCCCCAGCGTACCTCTGGAAACACCATATATTTT. Translated, it gives CASSPQRTSGNTIYF. The chain joins TRBV11-2 to TRBJ1-3; D remains unclear. The CDR3 covers 15 residues. V was cut by 5 bases and J by 0 bases, with 11 bases left in between. Germline CDR1 reads SGHAT; CDR2 reads FQNNGV. Full variable domain (outside the CDR3, taken from reference TRBV11-2 and TRBJ1-3): EAGVAQSPRYKIIEKRQSVAFWCNPISGHATLYWYQQILGQGPKLLIQFQNNGVVDDSQLPKDRFSAERLKGVDSTLKIQPAKLEDSAVYLCASSPQRTSGNTIYFGEGSWLTVV.

The chain joins TRBV14 to TRBJ1-4, with TRBD1 as a possible D gene (6 bases). Per the germline V gene, CDR1 is SGHDN and CDR2 is FVKESK. The V and J ends lost 4 bases and 5 bases respectively, with 11 bases between them. The CDR3 has 14 amino acids. The DNA of the CDR3 is TGTGCCAGCAGCCTCGGACAGCTAAATGAAAAACTGTTTTTT. As protein: CASSLGQLNEKLFF.

There are a few counts of this clonotype. The chain combines TRBV7-2 with TRBJ2-3; D remains unclear. Deletions cut 7 bases from V and 1 base from J, with 12 bases between. The CDR3 runs to 14 residues. CDR1 SGHTA and CDR2 FQGNSA come from the germline V gene. The CDR3 bases are TGTGCCAGCAAGGAACAAGGAGGCACAGATACGCAGTATTTT. Encoded protein: CASKEQGGTDTQYF.

CDR3 loop: CASSLGPAGETQYF. The CDR3 DNA follows: TGTGCCAGCAGCTTGGGACCGGCTGGGGAGACCCAGTACTTC. V and J are TRBV7-8 and TRBJ2-5, with D perhaps TRBD1 or TRBD2 (5 bases each). The CDR3 contains 14 residues. The V gene lost 3 bases and the J gene lost 5 bases, with 13 bases spanning the gap. Germline V gene lookup returns CDR1 SGHVS and CDR2 FQNEAQ. The full variable domain, with the rest looked up from reference TRBV7-8 and TRBJ2-5, is GAGVSQSPRYKVAKRGQDVALRCDPISGHVSLFWYQQALGQGPEFLTYFQNEAQLDKSGLPSDRFFAERPEGSVSTLKIQRTQQEDSAVYLCASSLGPAGETQYFGPGTRLLVL.

The table lists this clonotype with many counts. The CDR3: CASSLTVSGANVLTF. As DNA, the CDR3 is TGCGCCAGCAGCTTGACAGTCTCTGGGGCCAACGTCCTGACTTTC. The chain combines TRBV5-1 with TRBJ2-6, with D hard to call. The CDR3 runs to 15 residues. CDR1 SGHRS and CDR2 YFSETQ come from the germline V gene. V was clipped by 1 base and J by 0 bases, with 5 bases between them.

This clonotype appeared a few times. This sequence joins TRBV7-2 and TRBJ2-7, with D possibly matching TRBD2 (5 bases). The CDR3 length is 14 residues. The V end lost 1 base, the J end lost 4 bases, and 11 bases lay between the germline ends. Germline assignment: CDR1 SGHTA and CDR2 FQGNSA. The DNA for the CDR3 is TGTGCCAGCAGCTTAGGGTCTAGCAGTTACGAGCAGTACTTC. It encodes CASSLGSSSYEQYF.

There are a few counts of this clonotype. The rearrangement joins TRBV4-2 to TRBJ2-3; 11 positions agree with TRBD2. V lost 4 bases and J lost 3; bases outside the gene matches: 3. CDR3 length equals 15 residues. Germline V gene data show CDR1 as LGHNA and CDR2 as YNFKEQ. Written as DNA, the CDR3 is TGTGCCAGCAGCCCCTTAGCGGGGGGGACAGATACGCAGTATTTT. Translating gives CASSPLAGGTDTQYF.

V gene TRBV7-2 combines with J gene TRBJ2-3; no definite D call. This CDR3 is built from 13 residues. Trimming pared 6 bases from V and 2 bases from J, leaving 9 bases between. The germline V gene has CDR1 SGHTA and CDR2 FQGNSA. Written as DNA, the CDR3 is TGTGCCAGCAGTCCACAAGTCACAGATACGCAGTATTTT. It is translated as CASSPQVTDTQYF.

The V and J genes are TRBV6-2 or TRBV6-3 and TRBJ2-6; 10 bases match TRBD1. The V gene end was trimmed by 5 bases and the J gene end by 2 bases; junction bases not matched to a gene: 3. The CDR3 runs to 16 residues. CDR1 and CDR2 (germline): MNHEY, SVGEGT. CDR3 in amino acids: CASSLTGGAGANVLTF. The CDR3 nucleotides read TGTGCCAGCAGTCTGACAGGGGGCGCTGGGGCCAACGTCCTGACTTTC.

The chain recombines TRBV9 with TRBJ2-5, with a weak D call TRBD2 (6 bases). The CDR3 contains 15 residues. The germline V gene has CDR1 SGDLS and CDR2 YYNGEE. The V end lost 0 bases, the J end lost 4 bases, and 13 bases lay between the germline ends. CDR3 amino acids: CASSVGDNGGETQYF. Here the CDR3 DNA reads TGTGCCAGCAGCGTAGGGGATAACGGGGGAGAGACCCAGTACTTC.

In this sample, this clonotype turned up a few times. The CDR3 DNA sequence: TGCAGTGCTAGATCCGCGGGCACAGGGCGAGGCGAGCAGTACTTC. Its protein product is CSARSAGTGRGEQYF. The chain links TRBV20-1 to TRBJ2-7, with TRBD1 as a possible D gene (6 bases). Germline lookup yields CDR1 DFQATT and CDR2 SNEGSKA (reference sequence). This CDR3 is built from 15 residues. V dropped 2 bases and J dropped 6 bases, with 20 bases sitting between them.

Only a few counts were recorded for this clonotype. V gene TRBV3-1 combines with J gene TRBJ1-6; TRBD1 might be the D (6 bases). In germline, CDR1 is LGHDT, CDR2 YNNKEL (reference sequence). This CDR3 contains 13 residues. V was cut by 4 bases and J by 13 bases, with 14 bases left in between. CDR3 in DNA: TGTGCCAGCAGCCCGGGACAAGGAACGCCCCTCCACTTT. Amino acids: CASSPGQGTPLHF.

This clonotype was seen a handful of times. The chain employs TRBV18 and TRBJ2-2; D tentatively reads TRBD1 or TRBD2 (5 bases each). CDR1 and CDR2 from the germline V gene are KGHSH and LQKENI. Trimming pared 0 bases from V and 6 bases from J, leaving 5 bases between. This CDR3 contains 13 residues. Written as DNA, the CDR3 is TGTGCCAGCTCACCACCGGGGGCCGGGGAGCTGTTTTTT. Protein sequence: CASSPPGAGELFF.